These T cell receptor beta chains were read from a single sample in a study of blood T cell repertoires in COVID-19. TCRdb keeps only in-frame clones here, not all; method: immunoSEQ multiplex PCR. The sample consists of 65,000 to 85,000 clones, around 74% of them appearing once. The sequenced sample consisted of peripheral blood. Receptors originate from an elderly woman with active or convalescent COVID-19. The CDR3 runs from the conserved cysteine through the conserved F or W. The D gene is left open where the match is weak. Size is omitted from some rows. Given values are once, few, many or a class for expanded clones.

CASSLAGTKEQYF	TGTGCCAGCAGCTTAGCCGGGACTAAAGAGCAGTACTTC	TRBJ2-7	TRBV5-4	TRBD2	NA
CASSYLAYEQYF	TGTGCCAGCAGTTATTTGGCATACGAGCAGTACTTC	TRBJ2-7	TRBV6-2/TRBV6-3	NA	few
CATSDSPGQGTDTQYF	TGTGCCACCAGTGATTCGCCGGGACAGGGGACAGATACGCAGTATTTT	TRBJ2-3	TRBV24-1	TRBD1	NA
CASSLVGLAVREQYF	TGTGCCAGCAGCTTAGTGGGACTAGCGGTTCGGGAGCAGTACTTC	TRBJ2-7	TRBV7-9	TRBD2	few
CASVGRTEAFF	TGTGCCAGCGTGGGGAGAACTGAAGCTTTCTTT	TRBJ1-1	TRBV27	NA	NA
CASSLERGTTAEFF	TGTGCCAGCAGCTTAGAGCGGGGAACAACTGCTGAGTTCTTC	TRBJ2-1	TRBV11-2	NA	NA
CASSVVGVTGELFF	TGTGCCAGCAGCGTAGTCGGGGTAACCGGGGAGCTGTTTTTT	TRBJ2-2	TRBV9	NA	NA
CASSGAGQINSPLHF	TGTGCCAGCAGTGGGGCCGGACAGATTAATTCACCCCTCCACTTT	TRBJ1-6	TRBV2	NA	few
CSVESGPQAFF	TGCAGCGTCGAGAGCGGACCCCAGGCTTTCTTT	TRBJ1-1	TRBV29-1	NA	NA
CASSLGSRGYEQYF	TGTGCCAGCAGCTTGGGGTCCAGAGGCTACGAGCAGTACTTC	TRBJ2-7	TRBV5-6	NA	NA
CASRRTGGPVNEQFF	TGCGCCAGCCGACGGACGGGGGGGCCGGTCAATGAGCAGTTCTTC	TRBJ2-1	TRBV5-1	TRBD2	few
CASSLGQVYEQYF	TGTGCCAGCAGTTTAGGGCAGGTCTACGAGCAGTACTTC	TRBJ2-7	TRBV27	NA	NA
CASGGLAGSYEQYF	TGTGCCAGCGGGGGACTAGCTGGCTCCTACGAGCAGTACTTC	TRBJ2-7	TRBV2	TRBD2	NA
CAWGTGGSQPQHF	TGTGCCTGGGGGACAGGGGGATCTCAGCCCCAGCATTTT	TRBJ1-5	TRBV30	TRBD1	NA
CASSLAQGQLRGEQYF	TGTGCCAGCAGCTTAGCGCAGGGACAACTTCGGGGCGAGCAGTACTTC	TRBJ2-7	TRBV7-2	NA	NA
CASSQDPRTSGRGGNEQFF	TGTGCCAGCAGCCAAGATCCACGGACTAGCGGGAGGGGTGGCAATGAGCAGTTCTTC	TRBJ2-1	TRBV3-1/TRBV3-2	TRBD2	NA
CASKLRTGENTEAFF	TGTGCCTCAAAGCTTCGGACAGGGGAGAACACTGAAGCTTTCTTT	TRBJ1-1	TRBV7-6	TRBD1	NA
CASSDSGAANTGELFF	TGTGCCAGCAGTGACTCTGGAGCCGCGAACACCGGGGAGCTGTTTTTT	TRBJ2-2	TRBV6-4	NA	NA
CASRTDRGNSPLHF	TGTGCCAGCAGAACGGACAGGGGGAATTCACCCCTCCACTTT	TRBJ1-6	TRBV2	TRBD1	many
CASSPARQSVETQYF	TGTGCCAGCTCACCCGCGAGGCAGTCAGTTGAGACCCAGTACTTC	TRBJ2-5	TRBV18	NA	NA
CASSIGYGTPQETQYF	TGTGCCAGTAGTATAGGATACGGGACACCCCAAGAGACCCAGTACTTC	TRBJ2-5	TRBV19	NA	once
CASSPWDFARFGANVLTF	TGTGCCAGCAGCCCATGGGACTTCGCTCGTTTCGGGGCCAACGTCCTGACTTTC	TRBJ2-6	TRBV5-6	NA	NA
CASSQGTTYNEQFF	TGTGCCAGCTCACAGGGGACTACCTACAATGAGCAGTTCTTC	TRBJ2-1	TRBV18	TRBD2	NA
CASSLWGGSGYTF	TGTGCCAGCAGCTTATGGGGGGGATCTGGCTACACCTTC	TRBJ1-2	TRBV5-6	NA	NA
CASSYLGGTDTQYF	TGTGCCAGCAGTTACTTAGGGGGCACAGATACGCAGTATTTT	TRBJ2-3	TRBV6-6	NA	NA
CASSLEQGFGETQYF	TGTGCCAGCAGCTTAGAGCAGGGATTTGGAGAGACCCAGTACTTC	TRBJ2-5	TRBV7-2	NA	NA
CASSGGLADYNEQFF	TGCGCCAGCAGCGGTGGACTAGCGGACTACAATGAGCAGTTCTTC	TRBJ2-1	TRBV4-1	TRBD2	few